This T cell receptor beta chain was retrieved from a study of response to subunit inactivated influenza vaccine. Looked up from germline, CDR1 is SEHNR and CDR2 is FQNEAQ (reference sequence). CDR3 length: 11 residues. V lost 0 bases and J 11 bases, leaving 7 bases between the germline ends. TCRdb reprocessed the RT-PCR reads with MiXCR, giving one entry per CDR3 protein. The top ten hold roughly 9.6% of the sample, which has hundreds of thousands of distinct CDR3 sequences, around 11% seen once. This same sample was also part of a study on T cells expressing NK-cell markers. As reported in that work: Making the TCR beta cDNA relied on 5'RACE template switching with UMIs. In the group of eight sequenced donors, seven were HCMV-seropositive and one was seronegative.

This specimen was PBMCs from blood, taken on the day of vaccination. The chain carries TRBV7-9 and TRBJ1-1, with D uncertain. The sequence came from a man aged 45-65 years who received an inactivated influenza vaccine. The CDR3 here is CASSLAMEAFF. CDR3 DNA: TGTGCCAGCAGCTTAGCCATGGAGGCTTTCTTT. Supplemented by reference TRBV7-9 and TRBJ1-1, the full variable domain reads DTGVSQNPRHKITKRGQNVTFRCDPISEHNRLYWYRQTLGQGPEFLTYFQNEAQLEKSRLLSDRFSAERPKGSFSTLEIQRTEQGDSAMYLCASSLAMEAFFGQGTRLTVV.